The sequence of this T cell receptor (beta chain) was determined in a study of blood T cell repertoires in COVID-19. Turning to the study itself: PBMCs, B-cell-depleted T cells, or T cells were the source of the cDNA or gDNA that made up the material.

Authors' processing steps: Amplified reference gene primers provided the basis for estimating nucleated cell counts. Produced via immunoSEQ multiplex PCR; TCRdb's table is partial and in-frame only. From that table come the V and J calls and clone size; the DNA was used to work out D and trimming. The data hold 310,000 or so clones, with over 75% observed a single time. Each participant's cohort was designated according to participant-reported clinical history. This TCR derives from a woman in her thirties or forties who had recovered from COVID-19. Specimen: PBMCs or T cells enriched from blood (not recorded which).

This chain's CDR3 is CASSLAGDLGETQYF. In DNA form, the CDR3 reads TGCGCCAGCAGCTTGGCCGGAGATCTGGGTGAGACCCAGTACTTC. The V gene is TRBV5-1, the J gene TRBJ2-5; D remains unclear. CDR1 and CDR2 from the germline V gene are SGHRS and YFSETQ. The CDR3 runs to 15 residues. V lost 0 bases and J 5 bases, leaving 14 bases between the germline ends.